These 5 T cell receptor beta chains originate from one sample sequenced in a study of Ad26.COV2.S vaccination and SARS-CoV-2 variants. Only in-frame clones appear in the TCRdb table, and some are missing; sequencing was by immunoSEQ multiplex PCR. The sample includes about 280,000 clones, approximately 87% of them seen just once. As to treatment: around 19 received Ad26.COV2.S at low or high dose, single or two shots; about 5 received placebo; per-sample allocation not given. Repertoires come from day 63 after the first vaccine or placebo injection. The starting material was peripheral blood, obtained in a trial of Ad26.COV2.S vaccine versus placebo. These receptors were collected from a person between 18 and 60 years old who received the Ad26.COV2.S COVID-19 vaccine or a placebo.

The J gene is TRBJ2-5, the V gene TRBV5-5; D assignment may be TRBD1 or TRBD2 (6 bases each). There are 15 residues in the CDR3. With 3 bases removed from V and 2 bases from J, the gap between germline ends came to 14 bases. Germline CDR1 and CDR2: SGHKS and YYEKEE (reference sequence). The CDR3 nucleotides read TGTGCCAGCAGCTCCGGGGGCACAACACAAGAGACCCAGTACTTC. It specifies CASSSGGTTQETQYF.

DNA for the CDR3: TGTGCCAGCAGGGGGGACTCTGGAAACACCATATATTTT. Translation gives CASRGDSGNTIYF. The rearrangement links TRBV7-2 to TRBJ1-3; D might be TRBD1 (5 bases). Germline CDR1 is SGHTA and CDR2 is FQGNSA. Trimming removed 6 bases from V and 0 bases from J, with 6 bases in between. CDR3 length: 13 residues.

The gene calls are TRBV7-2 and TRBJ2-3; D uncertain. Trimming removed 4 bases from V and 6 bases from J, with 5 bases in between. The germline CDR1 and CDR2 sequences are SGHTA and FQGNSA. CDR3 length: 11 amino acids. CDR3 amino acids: CASSSLDTQYF. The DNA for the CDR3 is TGTGCCAGCAGCTCCCTGGATACGCAGTATTTT. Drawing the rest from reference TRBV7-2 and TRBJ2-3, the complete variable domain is GAGVSQSPSNKVTEKGKDVELRCDPISGHTALYWYRQSLGQGLEFLIYFQGNSAPDKSGLPSDRFSAERTGGSVSTLTIQRTQQEDSAVYLCASSSLDTQYFGPGTRLTVL.

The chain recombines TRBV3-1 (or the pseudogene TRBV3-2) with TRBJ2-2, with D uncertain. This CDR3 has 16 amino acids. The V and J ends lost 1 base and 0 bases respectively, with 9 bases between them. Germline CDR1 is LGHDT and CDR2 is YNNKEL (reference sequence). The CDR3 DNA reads TGTGCCAGCAGCCAAGGCCGAGCTGCGAACACCGGGGAGCTGTTTTTT. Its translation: CASSQGRAANTGELFF.

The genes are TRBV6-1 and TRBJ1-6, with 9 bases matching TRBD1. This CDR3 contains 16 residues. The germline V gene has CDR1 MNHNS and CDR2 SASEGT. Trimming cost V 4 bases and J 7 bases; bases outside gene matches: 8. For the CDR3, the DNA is TGTGCCAGCAGTGCGACGGGACAGGGTCTCAATTCACCCCTCCACTTT. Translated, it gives CASSATGQGLNSPLHF.